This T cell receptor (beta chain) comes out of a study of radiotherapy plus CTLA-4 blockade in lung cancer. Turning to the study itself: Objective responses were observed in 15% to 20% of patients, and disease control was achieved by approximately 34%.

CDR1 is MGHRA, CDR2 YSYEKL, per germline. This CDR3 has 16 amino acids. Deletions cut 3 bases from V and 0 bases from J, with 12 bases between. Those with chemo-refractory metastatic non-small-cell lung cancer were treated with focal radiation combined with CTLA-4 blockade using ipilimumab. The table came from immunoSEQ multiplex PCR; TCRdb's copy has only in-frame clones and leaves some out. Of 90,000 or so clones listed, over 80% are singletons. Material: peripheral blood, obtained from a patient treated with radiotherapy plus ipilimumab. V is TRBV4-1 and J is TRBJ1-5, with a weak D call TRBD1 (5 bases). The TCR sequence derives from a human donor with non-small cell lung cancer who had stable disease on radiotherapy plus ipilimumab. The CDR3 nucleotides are TGCGCCAGCAGCCAGCGCGGGACGGATAGCAATCAGCCCCAGCATTTT. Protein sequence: CASSQRGTDSNQPQHF.